These 20 T cell receptor beta chains came from one sample sequenced in a study of blood T cell repertoires in COVID-19. Clones were sequenced by immunoSEQ multiplex PCR, and TCRdb holds only the in-frame ones, with some missing. The sample holds 650,000 to 800,000 clones, around 90% seen once. Sequencing was carried out using peripheral blood. The source of these receptors is a woman younger than 35 with acute or convalescent COVID-19.

The chain couples TRBV9 to TRBJ1-2; D is uncertain. Trimming removed 0 bases at V and 7 bases at J, with 10 bases between. CDR3 size: 13 residues. Germline CDR1 reads SGDLS; CDR2 reads YYNGEE. The CDR3: CASSVVTGGGYTF. The CDR3 DNA sequence: TGTGCCAGCAGCGTAGTGACGGGTGGTGGCTACACCTTC.

The rearrangement links TRBV7-3 to TRBJ2-3; D possibly corresponds to TRBD1 (5 bases). Per the germline V gene, CDR1 is SGHTA and CDR2 is FQGTGA. The V end lost 2 bases, the J end lost 0 bases, and 6 bases lay between the germline ends. The CDR3 consists of 14 residues. The CDR3 sequence: CASSLDSSTDTQYF. The CDR3 nucleotides are TGTGCCAGCAGCTTAGACAGCAGCACAGATACGCAGTATTTT.

The rearrangement links TRBV14 to TRBJ2-1, with TRBD2 identical over 9 bases. The CDR3 extends over 15 amino acids. J gave up 4 bases and V 1 base, and 2 bases lay outside the gene matches. Germline V CDR1 and CDR2: SGHDN, FVKESK. CDR3 amino acids: CASSQVAGEYNEQFF. The CDR3 nucleotides read TGTGCCAGCAGCCAAGTAGCGGGGGAGTACAATGAGCAGTTCTTC.

V and J are TRBV6-2 or TRBV6-3 and TRBJ1-5, with 8 bases identical to TRBD1. This CDR3 contains 16 residues. Germline V CDR1 and CDR2: MNHEY, SVGEGT. The junction had 10 bases not matched to a gene; V was cut back by 2 bases and J by 7 bases. The CDR3 region has the DNA TGTGCCAGCAGTTACGGGGGAGACAGGGGCAGGCAGCCCCAGCATTTT. It translates to CASSYGGDRGRQPQHF.

V and J are TRBV6-2 or TRBV6-3 and TRBJ1-4, with a weak D call TRBD1 (6 bases). The germline CDR1 and CDR2 sequences are MNHEY and SVGEGT. V lost 2 bases and J 13 bases, leaving 11 bases between the germline ends. The CDR3 totals 12 residues. CDR3 loop: CASSYVAGVLFF. CDR3 bases: TGTGCCAGCAGTTACGTGGCAGGGGTACTGTTTTTT.

A single count supports this clone. J is TRBJ1-1 and V is TRBV7-2; possible D gene TRBD1, 5 bases. With 1 base removed from V and 1 base from J, the gap between germline ends came to 10 bases. The V gene's germline CDR1 is SGHTA and CDR2 FQGNSA. This CDR3 comprises 15 residues. The CDR3 spells CASSLGVQGNTEAFF. CDR3 coding DNA: TGTGCCAGCAGCTTAGGGGTGCAGGGGAACACTGAAGCTTTCTTT.

The chain joins TRBV12-5 to TRBJ2-7; weak D call: TRBD1 (6 bases). CDR1 is LGHNT and CDR2 is FRNRAP in the germline V gene. Trimming removed 7 bases at V and 0 bases at J, with 16 bases between. The CDR3 contains 15 residues. CDR3 sequence: CASAALRGSSYEQYF. CDR3 nucleotide sequence: TGTGCTAGTGCTGCTCTAAGGGGGAGCTCCTACGAGCAGTACTTC.

The chain carries TRBV19 and TRBJ1-2, with TRBD1 matching 9 bases. This CDR3 comprises 15 residues. Germline V gene lookup returns CDR1 LNHDA and CDR2 SQIVND (reference sequence). Unmatched junction bases numbered 8, after V lost 4 bases and J lost 5 bases. The CDR3: CASSNFYDRGYGYTF. The DNA of the CDR3 is TGTGCCAGTAGTAATTTCTATGACAGGGGGTATGGCTACACCTTC.

V gene TRBV2 combines with J gene TRBJ2-1; 7 nucleotides match TRBD2. Germline CDR1 SNHLY, CDR2 FYNNEI. This CDR3 contains 17 residues. V dropped 4 bases and J dropped 4; count of bases not matched to a gene: 13. The CDR3 loop is CASSVRAALAAYNEQFF. The CDR3 nucleotides read TGTGCCAGCAGTGTAAGGGCCGCTCTAGCGGCTTACAATGAGCAGTTCTTC.

The gene calls are TRBV5-6 and TRBJ2-3; D possibly corresponds to TRBD1 (5 bases). The CDR3 contains 15 residues. Germline lookup yields CDR1 SGHDT and CDR2 YYEEEE. Trimming stripped 1 base from V and 2 bases from J, with 11 bases between. The CDR3 here is CASSLYRRDTDTQYF. The CDR3 region has the DNA TGTGCCAGCAGCTTGTATCGCAGGGACACAGATACGCAGTATTTT.

The genes are TRBV5-1 and TRBJ2-1; no clear D gene. V dropped 7 bases and J dropped 1 base, with 15 bases sitting between them. The CDR3 has 15 amino acids. CDR1 and CDR2 from the germline V gene are SGHRS and YFSETQ. CDR3 DNA: TGCGCCAGCCCCCGTAGTCTGGAGTCCTACAATGAGCAGTTCTTC. Protein: CASPRSLESYNEQFF. The variable domain in full, with the rest retrieved from reference TRBV5-1 and TRBJ2-1, is KAGVTQTPRYLIKTRGQQVTLSCSPISGHRSVSWYQQTPGQGLQFLFEYFSETQRNKGNFPGRFSGRQFSNSRSEMNVSTLELGDSALYLCASPRSLESYNEQFFGPGTRLTVL.

This clone occurred once. In DNA, the CDR3 is TGCGCCAGCAGCCCGATGACGGGGGGCGGAGAGCAGTACTTC. Translation: CASSPMTGGGEQYF. The V gene is TRBV4-3, the J gene TRBJ2-7, with a possible D match to TRBD2 (7 bases). CDR3 length: 14 residues. V was shortened by 4 bases and J by 7 bases, with 17 bases between the two germline ends. Germline V gene lookup returns CDR1 LGHNA and CDR2 YSLEER.

This chain uses TRBV6-5 with TRBJ2-2; 8 bases map to TRBD1. J lost 6 bases, V lost 4 bases, and 7 bases had no gene match. The CDR3 has 15 amino acids. Germline V gene data show CDR1 as MNHEY and CDR2 as SVGAGI. Here the CDR3 reads CASSWTGIGAGELFF. The CDR3 DNA reads TGTGCCAGCAGTTGGACAGGGATTGGCGCCGGGGAGCTGTTTTTT.

The chain employs TRBV29-1 and TRBJ2-7; 13 nucleotides line up with TRBD2. V trimming: 4 bases; J trimming: 0 bases; junction bases outside the gene matches: 6. The CDR3 runs to 16 residues. From germline, CDR1 is SQVTM and CDR2 ANQGSEA. CDR3 region: CSVVTSGGRSSYEQYF. CDR3 nucleotide sequence: TGCAGCGTTGTGACTAGCGGGGGGCGAAGCTCCTACGAGCAGTACTTC.

The genes are TRBV30 and TRBJ1-2; D gene uncertain. The CDR3 spans 12 residues. The ends were cut back, 0 bases at V and 8 bases at J, with 10 bases in the middle. CDR1 and CDR2 from the germline V gene are GTSNPN and SVGIG (reference sequence). DNA for the CDR3: TGTGCCTGGAGTGTAACAGCGGGAGGCTACACCTTC. Translating gives CAWSVTAGGYTF.

The chain links TRBV12-3 or TRBV12-4 to TRBJ2-1; D call uncertain. Trimming cost V 6 bases and J 5 bases, with 8 bases left between them. The CDR3 totals 12 residues. In DNA, the CDR3 is TGTGCCAGCAGCCCTAGAGACAATGAGCAGTTCTTC. This encodes CASSPRDNEQFF.

The chain carries TRBV15 and TRBJ2-2; D uncertain. Germline CDR1 is LNHNV and CDR2 is YYDKDF (reference sequence). The CDR3 loop spans 14 amino acids. Trimming stripped 0 bases from V and 2 bases from J, with 4 bases between. This chain's CDR3 is CATSREYNTGELFF. The CDR3 DNA is TGTGCCACCAGCAGAGAGTATAACACCGGGGAGCTGTTTTTT.

This chain joins TRBV12-3 or TRBV12-4 and TRBJ1-2; the D gene is possibly TRBD1 (6 bases). V was shortened by 4 bases and J by 6 bases, with 12 bases between the two germline ends. This CDR3 is built from 13 residues. The CDR3 nucleotides are TGTGCCAGCAGTTCCCGACAGGATGATGGCTACACCTTC. It encodes CASSSRQDDGYTF.

The rearrangement uses TRBV7-2 and TRBJ2-7; TRBD2 aligns across 9 bases. From germline, CDR1 is SGHTA and CDR2 FQGNSA. J was trimmed by 3 bases and V by 5 bases; bases with no gene match: 17. This CDR3 has 18 amino acids. The CDR3 sequence is CASSLGTAGGGAHYEQYF. The CDR3 DNA reads as TGTGCCAGCAGCCTCGGCACTGCAGGCGGGGGGGCGCACTACGAGCAGTACTTC.

The genes are TRBV7-2 and TRBJ2-3; the match to TRBD2 covers 7 bases. The CDR3 runs to 18 residues. Germline assignment: CDR1 SGHTA and CDR2 FQGNSA. V lost 5 bases and J lost 0; bases outside the gene matches: 14. The CDR3 region has the DNA TGTGCCAGCAGCCCTCTTGGGGGGGGAGGAATCAGCACAGATACGCAGTATTTT. Translation gives CASSPLGGGGISTDTQYF.